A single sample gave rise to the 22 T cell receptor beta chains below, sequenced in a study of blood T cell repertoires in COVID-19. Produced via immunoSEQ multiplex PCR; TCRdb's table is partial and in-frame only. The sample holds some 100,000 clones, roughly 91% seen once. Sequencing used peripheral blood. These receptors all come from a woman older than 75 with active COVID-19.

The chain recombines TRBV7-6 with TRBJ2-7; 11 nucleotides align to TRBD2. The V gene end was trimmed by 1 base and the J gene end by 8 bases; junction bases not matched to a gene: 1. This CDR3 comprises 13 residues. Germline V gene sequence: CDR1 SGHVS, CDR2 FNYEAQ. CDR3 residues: CASSLGTSGQQYF. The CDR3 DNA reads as TGTGCCAGCAGCTTAGGGACTAGCGGGCAGCAGTACTTC.

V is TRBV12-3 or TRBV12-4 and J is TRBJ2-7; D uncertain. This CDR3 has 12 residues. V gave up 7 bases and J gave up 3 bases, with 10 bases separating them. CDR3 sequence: CASTLNYYEQYF. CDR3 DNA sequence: TGTGCCAGCACCCTTAACTACTACGAGCAGTACTTC.

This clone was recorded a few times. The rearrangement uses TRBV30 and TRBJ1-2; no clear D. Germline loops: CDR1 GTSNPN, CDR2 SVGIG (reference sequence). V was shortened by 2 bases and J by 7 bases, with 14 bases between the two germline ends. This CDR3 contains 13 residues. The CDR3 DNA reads TGTGCCTGGAGTCGGTCGGAGGGTCGTGGCTACACCTTC. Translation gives CAWSRSEGRGYTF. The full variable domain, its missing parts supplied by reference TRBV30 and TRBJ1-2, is SQTIHQWPATLVQPVGSPLSLECTVEGTSNPNLYWYRQAAGRGLQLLFYSVGIGQISSEVPQNLSASRPQDRQFILSSKKLLLSDSGFYLCAWSRSEGRGYTFGSGTRLTVV.

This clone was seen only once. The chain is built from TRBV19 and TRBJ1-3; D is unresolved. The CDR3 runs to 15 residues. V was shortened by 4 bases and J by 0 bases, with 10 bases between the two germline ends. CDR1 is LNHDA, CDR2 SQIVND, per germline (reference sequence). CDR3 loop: CASSRSGDSGNTIYF. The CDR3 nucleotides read TGTGCCAGTAGTAGGTCCGGGGACTCTGGAAACACCATATATTTT.

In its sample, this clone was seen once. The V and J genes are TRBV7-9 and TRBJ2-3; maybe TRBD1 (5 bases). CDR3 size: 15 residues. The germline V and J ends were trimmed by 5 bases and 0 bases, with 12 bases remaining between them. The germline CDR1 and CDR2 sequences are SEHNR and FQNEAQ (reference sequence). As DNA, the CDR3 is TGTGCCAGCAGCCATGGCAGGGCCAGCACAGATACGCAGTATTTT. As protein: CASSHGRASTDTQYF.

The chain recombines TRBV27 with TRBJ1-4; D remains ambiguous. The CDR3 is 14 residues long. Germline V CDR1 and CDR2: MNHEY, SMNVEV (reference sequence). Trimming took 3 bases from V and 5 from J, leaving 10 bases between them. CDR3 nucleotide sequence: TGTGCCAGCAGTTTCCGGCAGACAAATGAAAAACTGTTTTTT. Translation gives CASSFRQTNEKLFF.

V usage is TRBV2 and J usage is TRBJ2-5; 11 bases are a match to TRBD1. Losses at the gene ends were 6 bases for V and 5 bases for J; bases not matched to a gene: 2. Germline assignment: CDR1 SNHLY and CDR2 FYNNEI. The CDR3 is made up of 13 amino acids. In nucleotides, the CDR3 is TGTGCCAGCAGGGACAGGGGGCTGGAGACCCAGTACTTC. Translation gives CASRDRGLETQYF.

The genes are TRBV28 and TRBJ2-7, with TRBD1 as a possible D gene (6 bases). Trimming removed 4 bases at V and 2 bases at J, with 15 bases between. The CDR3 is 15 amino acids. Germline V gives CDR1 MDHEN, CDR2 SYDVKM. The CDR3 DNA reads TGTGCCAGCAGTTATTACAGGGCATTGGCCTACGAGCAGTACTTC. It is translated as CASSYYRALAYEQYF.

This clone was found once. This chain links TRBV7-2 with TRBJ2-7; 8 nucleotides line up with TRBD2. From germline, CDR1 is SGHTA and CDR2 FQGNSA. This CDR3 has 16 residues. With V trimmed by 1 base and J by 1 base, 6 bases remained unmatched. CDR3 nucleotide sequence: TGTGCCAGCAGCTTAGGCTCGGGAGGGGCATCCTACGAGCAGTACTTC. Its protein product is CASSLGSGGASYEQYF.

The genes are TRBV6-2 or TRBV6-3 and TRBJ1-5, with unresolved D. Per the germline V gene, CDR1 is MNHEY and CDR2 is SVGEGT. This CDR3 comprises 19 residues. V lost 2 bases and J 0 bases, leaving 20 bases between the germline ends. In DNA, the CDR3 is TGTGCCAGCAGTTACATAATGGCCACGGGGATAAATAGCAATCAGCCCCAGCATTTT. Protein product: CASSYIMATGINSNQPQHF.

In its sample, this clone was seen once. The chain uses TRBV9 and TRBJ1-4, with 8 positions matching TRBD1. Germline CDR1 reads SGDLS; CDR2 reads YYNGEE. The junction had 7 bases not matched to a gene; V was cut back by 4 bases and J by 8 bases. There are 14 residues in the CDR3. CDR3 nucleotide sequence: TGTGCCAGCAGCATCACAGGGGGGGAGGAAAAACTGTTTTTT. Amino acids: CASSITGGEEKLFF.

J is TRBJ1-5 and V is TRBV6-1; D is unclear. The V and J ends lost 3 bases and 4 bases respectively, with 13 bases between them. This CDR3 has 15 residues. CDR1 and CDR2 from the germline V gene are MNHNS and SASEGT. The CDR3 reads CASSEVGRRNQPQHF. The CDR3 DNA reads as TGTGCCAGCAGTGAGGTTGGCAGGCGAAATCAGCCCCAGCATTTT.

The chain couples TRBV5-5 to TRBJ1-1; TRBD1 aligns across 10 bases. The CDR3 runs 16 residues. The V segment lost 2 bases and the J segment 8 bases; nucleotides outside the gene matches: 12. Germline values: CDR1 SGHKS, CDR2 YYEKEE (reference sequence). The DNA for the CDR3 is TGTGCCAGCAGCTTCCGTACGACAGGGGGCCTCGGCGAAGCTTTCTTT. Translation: CASSFRTTGGLGEAFF.

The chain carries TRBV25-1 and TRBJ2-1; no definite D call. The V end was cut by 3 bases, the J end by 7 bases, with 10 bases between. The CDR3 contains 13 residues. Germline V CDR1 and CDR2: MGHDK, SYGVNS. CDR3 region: CASSDNSWNEQFF. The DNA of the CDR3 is TGTGCCAGCAGTGACAACAGTTGGAATGAGCAGTTCTTC.

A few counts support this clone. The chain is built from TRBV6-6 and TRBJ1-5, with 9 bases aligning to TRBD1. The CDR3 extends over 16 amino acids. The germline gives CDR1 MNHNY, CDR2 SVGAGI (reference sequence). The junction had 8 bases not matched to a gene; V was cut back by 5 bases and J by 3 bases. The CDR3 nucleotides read TGTGCCAGCAGTCCCCAGGACAGGGGCGTCAATCAGCCCCAGCATTTT. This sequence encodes CASSPQDRGVNQPQHF.

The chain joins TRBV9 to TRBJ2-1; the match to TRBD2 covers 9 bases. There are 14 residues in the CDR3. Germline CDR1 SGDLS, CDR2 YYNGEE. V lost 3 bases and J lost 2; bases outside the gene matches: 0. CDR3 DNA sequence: TGTGCCAGCAGCGGACTAGCGGCCTACAATGAGCAGTTCTTC. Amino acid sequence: CASSGLAAYNEQFF.

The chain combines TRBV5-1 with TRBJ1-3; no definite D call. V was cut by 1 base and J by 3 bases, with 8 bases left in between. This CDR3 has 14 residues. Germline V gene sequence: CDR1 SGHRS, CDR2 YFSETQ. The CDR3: CASSLSPGGNTIYF. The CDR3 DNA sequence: TGCGCCAGCAGCTTGTCCCCCGGTGGAAACACCATATATTTT. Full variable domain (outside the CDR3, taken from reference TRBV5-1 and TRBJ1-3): KAGVTQTPRYLIKTRGQQVTLSCSPISGHRSVSWYQQTPGQGLQFLFEYFSETQRNKGNFPGRFSGRQFSNSRSEMNVSTLELGDSALYLCASSLSPGGNTIYFGEGSWLTVV.

The CDR3 DNA reads as TGTGCCAGCAGCTTGCTGGGGGCGGGCTTGGGTACGCAGTATTTT. This encodes CASSLLGAGLGTQYF. The chain has TRBV7-6 and TRBJ2-3, with D possibly matching TRBD1 (6 bases). The CDR3 is 15 amino acids. V shed 3 bases and J shed 8 bases, with 18 bases lying between them. The V gene's germline CDR1 is SGHVS and CDR2 FNYEAQ.

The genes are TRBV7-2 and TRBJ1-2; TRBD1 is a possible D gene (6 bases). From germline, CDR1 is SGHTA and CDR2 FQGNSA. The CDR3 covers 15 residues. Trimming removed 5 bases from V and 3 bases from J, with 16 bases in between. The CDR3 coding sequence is TGTGCCAGCAGCGTAAACAGGGATTCGTACTATGGCTACACCTTC. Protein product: CASSVNRDSYYGYTF.

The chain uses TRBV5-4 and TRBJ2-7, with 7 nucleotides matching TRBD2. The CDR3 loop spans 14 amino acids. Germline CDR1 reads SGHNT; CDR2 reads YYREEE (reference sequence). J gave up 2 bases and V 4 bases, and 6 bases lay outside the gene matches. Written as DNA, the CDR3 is TGTGCCAGCAGCAAGGAGCGGGGAACCTACGAGCAGTACTTC. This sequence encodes CASSKERGTYEQYF.

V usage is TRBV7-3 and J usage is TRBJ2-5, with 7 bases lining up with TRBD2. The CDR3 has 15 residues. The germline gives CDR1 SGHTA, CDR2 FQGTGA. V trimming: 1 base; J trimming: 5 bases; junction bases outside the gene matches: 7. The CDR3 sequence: CASSLSAGVGETQYF. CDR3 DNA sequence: TGTGCCAGCAGCTTAAGCGCGGGAGTCGGGGAGACCCAGTACTTC.

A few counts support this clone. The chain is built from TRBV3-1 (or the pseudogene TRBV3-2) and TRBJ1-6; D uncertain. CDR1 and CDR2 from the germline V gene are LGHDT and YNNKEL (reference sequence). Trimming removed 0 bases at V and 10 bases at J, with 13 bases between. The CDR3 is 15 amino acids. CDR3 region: CASSQDRVEMSPLHF. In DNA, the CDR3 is TGTGCCAGCAGCCAAGATAGAGTGGAGATGTCACCCCTCCACTTT.